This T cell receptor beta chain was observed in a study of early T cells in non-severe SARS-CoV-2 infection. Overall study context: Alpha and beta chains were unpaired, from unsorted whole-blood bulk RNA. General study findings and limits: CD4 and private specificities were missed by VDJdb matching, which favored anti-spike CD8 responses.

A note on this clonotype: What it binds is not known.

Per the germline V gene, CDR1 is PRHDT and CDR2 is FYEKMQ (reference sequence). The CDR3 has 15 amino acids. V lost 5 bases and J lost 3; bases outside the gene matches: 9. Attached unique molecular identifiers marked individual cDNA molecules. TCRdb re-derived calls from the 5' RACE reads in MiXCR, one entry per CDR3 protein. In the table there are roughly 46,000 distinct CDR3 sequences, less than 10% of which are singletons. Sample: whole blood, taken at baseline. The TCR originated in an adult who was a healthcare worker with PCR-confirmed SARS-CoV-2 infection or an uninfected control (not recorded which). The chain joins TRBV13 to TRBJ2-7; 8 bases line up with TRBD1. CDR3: CASSPRQGLGYEQYF. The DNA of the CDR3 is TGTGCCAGCAGCCCCAGACAGGGGTTGGGCTACGAGCAGTACTTC.